The 24 T cell receptor beta chains below all came from one sample that was sequenced in a study of Ad26.COV2.S vaccination and SARS-CoV-2 variants. Profiling relied on immunoSEQ multiplex PCR, and the TCRdb table lists in-frame clones only, not all of them. Among about 680,000 clones listed, around 90% were seen once. Documented treatment: about 20 received Ad26.COV2.S at low or high dose, single or two shots; about 5 received placebo; per-sample allocation not given. Sampling happened 63 days after the first vaccine or placebo injection. The sequencing used peripheral blood, collected in a trial of Ad26.COV2.S vaccine versus placebo. The receptors derive from a person aged 18 to 59 who received the Ad26.COV2.S COVID-19 vaccine or a placebo.

CDR3: CASSSTTRNEKLFF. The CDR3 DNA follows: TGCGCCAGCAGCTCAACAACCCGTAATGAAAAACTGTTTTTT. The chain joins TRBV5-1 to TRBJ1-4; D ambiguous. Trimming stripped 3 bases from V and 4 bases from J, with 10 bases between. The CDR3 runs to 14 residues. The germline CDR1 and CDR2 sequences are SGHRS and YFSETQ.

The CDR3 coding sequence is TGTGCCAGCTCACCACGAGACAGTTTATATGGCTACACCTTC. Protein: CASSPRDSLYGYTF. The chain joins TRBV18 to TRBJ1-2, with a possible D match to TRBD1 (5 bases). V shed 1 base and J shed 5 bases, with 11 bases lying between them. This CDR3 comprises 14 residues. Germline values: CDR1 KGHSH, CDR2 LQKENI.

This sequence joins TRBV5-6 and TRBJ2-1, with TRBD2 identical over 10 bases. CDR3 length: 16 residues. Germline V gene sequence: CDR1 SGHDT, CDR2 YYEEEE. With 3 bases clipped from V and 2 bases from J, the junction kept 5 bases outside the gene matches. DNA of the CDR3: TGTGCCAGCAGCTCAAACGGACTAGCGGCCTACAATGAGCAGTTCTTC. This codes for CASSSNGLAAYNEQFF.

This chain uses TRBV27 with TRBJ1-2, with D unclear. Germline-derived CDR1 and CDR2 are MNHEY and SMNVEV (reference sequence). The CDR3 spans 13 residues. V lost 4 bases to trimming and J lost 2 bases, with 8 bases between them. Here the CDR3 reads CASSSNINYGYTF. The CDR3, as DNA: TGTGCCAGCAGTTCCAACATAAACTATGGCTACACCTTC.

The chain uses TRBV11-1 and TRBJ2-4; unclear D gene. V gave up 5 bases and J gave up 3 bases, with 11 bases separating them. Per the germline V gene, CDR1 is SGHAT and CDR2 is FQDESV (reference sequence). The CDR3 is made up of 14 amino acids. DNA for the CDR3: TGTGCCAGCAGCCTGACGGAGAACAAAAACATTCAGTACTTC. Translating it yields CASSLTENKNIQYF.

The chain links TRBV5-4 to TRBJ1-1; D unclear. The V end was cut by 1 base, the J end by 1 base, with 11 bases between. The CDR3 length is 15 residues. CDR1 and CDR2 from the germline V gene are SGHNT and YYREEE (reference sequence). The CDR3: CASSLRYRANTEAFF. The CDR3, as DNA: TGTGCCAGCAGCTTGCGGTATCGGGCGAACACTGAAGCTTTCTTT. The variable domain in full, with the rest retrieved from reference TRBV5-4 and TRBJ1-1, is ETGVTQSPTHLIKTRGQQVTLRCSSQSGHNTVSWYQQALGQGPQFIFQYYREEENGRGNFPPRFSGLQFPNYSSELNVNALELDDSALYLCASSLRYRANTEAFFGQGTRLTVV.

The V and J genes are TRBV15 and TRBJ2-7; the D gene is possibly TRBD2 (6 bases). Deletions cut 3 bases from V and 2 bases from J, with 11 bases between. The germline V gene has CDR1 LNHNV and CDR2 YYDKDF (reference sequence). This CDR3 is 14 amino acids long. Here the CDR3 reads CATSRGGSPYEQYF. The CDR3 DNA reads TGTGCCACCAGCAGGGGAGGTTCTCCCTACGAGCAGTACTTC.

The chain has TRBV29-1 and TRBJ1-2; maybe TRBD1 (5 bases). The CDR3 runs 13 residues. Germline V gives CDR1 SQVTM, CDR2 ANQGSEA. Trimming took 3 bases from V and 2 from J, leaving 10 bases between them. In nucleotides, the CDR3 is TGCAGCGTTGAGGGACCGGGGAACTATGGCTACACCTTC. Protein sequence: CSVEGPGNYGYTF.

The V call is TRBV7-2, the J call TRBJ1-5; the D is unclear. This CDR3 contains 13 residues. The germline gives CDR1 SGHTA, CDR2 FQGNSA. V lost 6 bases to trimming and J lost 4 bases, with 10 bases between them. The CDR3 loop is CASRWAENQPQHF. For the CDR3, the DNA is TGTGCCAGCAGATGGGCGGAAAATCAGCCCCAGCATTTT.

The rearrangement links TRBV6-2 or TRBV6-3 to TRBJ1-2; D gene uncertain. The length of the CDR3 is 16 residues. CDR1 is MNHEY, CDR2 SVGEGT, per germline. V was pared by 6 bases and J by 0 bases, with 17 bases between. The CDR3: CASSLPWASANYGYTF. DNA of the CDR3: TGTGCCAGCAGCCTTCCTTGGGCGTCTGCTAACTATGGCTACACCTTC.

Worth noting for this clone: This same CDR3 is encoded by further DNA sequences in the sample. The chain couples TRBV30 to TRBJ2-3; D unresolved. The germline CDR1 and CDR2 sequences are GTSNPN and SVGIG (reference sequence). The V end lost 0 bases, the J end lost 2 bases, and 6 bases lay between the germline ends. The CDR3 totals 13 residues. The DNA for the CDR3 is TGTGCCTGGAGTGTGGGCCACACAGATACGCAGTATTTT. Amino acids: CAWSVGHTDTQYF. Filled out from reference TRBV30 and TRBJ2-3, the complete variable domain reads SQTIHQWPATLVQPVGSPLSLECTVEGTSNPNLYWYRQAAGRGLQLLFYSVGIGQISSEVPQNLSASRPQDRQFILSSKKLLLSDSGFYLCAWSVGHTDTQYFGPGTRLTVL.

This chain connects TRBV10-2 to TRBJ2-3; D might be TRBD2 (6 bases). Trimming took off 4 bases at V and 1 base at J, with 6 bases between the two ends. Per germline, CDR1 WSHSY and CDR2 SAAADI. The CDR3 spans 13 residues. CDR3 nucleotide sequence: TGCGCCAGCAGTGGCGGGGGCACAGATACGCAGTATTTT. Translation: CASSGGGTDTQYF.

Remarks on this clone: At one of its ends the junction is not consistent with the germline gene, which may arise from a read error. V and J are TRBV7-7 and TRBJ2-5, with D perhaps TRBD2 (6 bases). Germline V gene sequence: CDR1 SSHAT, CDR2 FNYEAQ (reference sequence). The CDR3 runs to 15 residues. The CDR3 DNA reads TGTGCTAGCAGCTTAGGAGGGGCCGCCCAAGAGACCCAGTACTTC. Its translation: CASSLGGAAQETQYF.

The genes are TRBV4-3 and TRBJ1-5; D uncertain. Germline V gene sequence: CDR1 LGHNA, CDR2 YSLEER. CDR3 length: 15 residues. V lost 0 bases and J lost 3, with 9 bases in between. The CDR3 spells CASSQELTVNQPQHF. The CDR3, as DNA: TGCGCCAGCAGCCAAGAATTAACAGTCAATCAGCCCCAGCATTTT.

The rearrangement links TRBV5-4 to TRBJ2-1; 9 positions match TRBD2. CDR3 length: 17 amino acids. V was pared by 4 bases and J by 7 bases, with 15 bases of the junction left unmatched. Germline CDR1 reads SGHNT; CDR2 reads YYREEE (reference sequence). The CDR3 spells CASSEGTLAGAANEQFF. The CDR3 coding sequence is TGTGCCAGCAGCGAGGGCACCTTAGCGGGAGCGGCAAATGAGCAGTTCTTC.

V gene TRBV30 combines with J gene TRBJ1-1; 8 bases line up with TRBD1. Germline V lookup: CDR1 GTSNPN, CDR2 SVGIG (reference sequence). With 4 bases clipped from V and 1 base from J, the junction kept 8 bases outside the gene matches. CDR3 size: 15 residues. The CDR3 nucleotides are TGTGCCTGGAATTCAGCTACAGGGGGGAACACTGAAGCTTTCTTT. It yields the protein CAWNSATGGNTEAFF. The whole variable domain, remainder taken from reference TRBV30 and TRBJ1-1, is SQTIHQWPATLVQPVGSPLSLECTVEGTSNPNLYWYRQAAGRGLQLLFYSVGIGQISSEVPQNLSASRPQDRQFILSSKKLLLSDSGFYLCAWNSATGGNTEAFFGQGTRLTVV.

The V and J genes are TRBV7-9 and TRBJ2-3; D is ambiguous. The CDR3 consists of 13 residues. In germline, CDR1 is SEHNR, CDR2 FQNEAQ (reference sequence). Trimming took off 5 bases at V and 3 bases at J, with 9 bases between the two ends. The DNA of the CDR3 is TGTGCCAGCAGCCCGCCCTATACAGATACGCAGTATTTT. Its translation: CASSPPYTDTQYF.

The chain has TRBV5-1 and TRBJ2-1; 9 nucleotides agree with TRBD1. From germline, CDR1 is SGHRS and CDR2 YFSETQ. This CDR3 comprises 16 residues. V was clipped by 4 bases and J by 1 base; unmatched bases: 6. CDR3 nucleotide sequence: TGCGCCAGCAGCCTACGCGGGACAGGGTCCTACAATGAGCAGTTCTTC. Amino acids: CASSLRGTGSYNEQFF.

V usage is TRBV27 and J usage is TRBJ1-1; 8 bases map to TRBD1. CDR1 is MNHEY, CDR2 SMNVEV, per germline (reference sequence). J gave up 0 bases and V 4 bases, and 16 bases lay outside the gene matches. CDR3 length equals 19 residues. The chain's CDR3 is CASSSIFRDRRSMNTEAFF. DNA for the CDR3: TGTGCCAGCAGTTCGATTTTCCGGGACAGGCGTAGTATGAACACTGAAGCTTTCTTT.

With respect to this clone: Other nucleotide sequences from this sample produce the same CDR3. The V call is TRBV4-2, the J call TRBJ1-2; no clear D gene. Germline CDR1 is LGHNA and CDR2 is YNFKEQ. The CDR3 sequence is 12 residues long. Trimming removed 0 bases from V and 5 bases from J, with 4 bases in between. CDR3 nucleotide sequence: TGTGCCAGCAGCCAAGACAGTTATGGCTACACCTTC. Its translation is CASSQDSYGYTF.

This rearrangement joins TRBV18 to TRBJ1-1, with TRBD1 as a possible D gene (6 bases). CDR1 and CDR2 (germline): KGHSH, LQKENI. The germline V and J ends were trimmed by 1 base and 6 bases, with 12 bases remaining between them. The CDR3 is 14 amino acids. The CDR3 region is CASSPQGDVAEAFF. In nucleotides, the CDR3 is TGTGCCAGCTCACCACAGGGGGATGTTGCTGAAGCTTTCTTT. Full variable domain (outside the CDR3, taken from reference TRBV18 and TRBJ1-1): NAGVMQNPRHLVRRRGQEARLRCSPMKGHSHVYWYRQLPEEGLKFMVYLQKENIIDESGMPKERFSAEFPKEGPSILRIQQVVRGDSAAYFCASSPQGDVAEAFFGQGTRLTVV.

The chain has TRBV19 and TRBJ2-3; a possible D gene is TRBD2 (5 bases). The CDR3 is 14 residues long. The germline CDR1 and CDR2 sequences are LNHDA and SQIVND (reference sequence). The V and J ends lost 5 bases and 1 base respectively, with 10 bases between them. The CDR3 protein is CASSRAARTDTQYF. In nucleotides, the CDR3 is TGTGCCAGTAGTCGAGCGGCGCGCACAGATACGCAGTATTTT.

The rearrangement links TRBV4-3 to TRBJ2-2; 11 bases align to TRBD2. CDR1 is LGHNA and CDR2 is YSLEER in the germline V gene. The CDR3 consists of 15 residues. The J segment lost 6 bases and the V segment lost 1 base, leaving 1 base of the junction unmatched. The CDR3: CASSQASGGPGELFF. The CDR3 region has the DNA TGCGCCAGCAGCCAAGCTAGCGGGGGGCCCGGGGAGCTGTTTTTT.

This chain uses TRBV5-4 with TRBJ2-3; tentatively, D is TRBD1 (5 bases). Germline CDR1 reads SGHNT; CDR2 reads YYREEE (reference sequence). The CDR3 runs 15 residues. Trimming cost V 1 base and J 10 bases, with 19 bases left between them. CDR3 coding DNA: TGTGCCAGCAGCTTGAATCTGGCAAGGGGTGGATCGCAGTATTTT. Translated: CASSLNLARGGSQYF.